This TCR beta chain was profiled in a study of T cells in localized non-small cell lung cancer. Overall study results and limits: Sequence data derive from only one tumor region, so heterogeneity remains possible. There were a median roughly 60 of the top 100 tumor clones appearing in adjacent lung. An association was observed between higher blood T cell density and longer overall survival.

Details on this clone: Its matching antigen is unknown.

The method was immunoSEQ multiplex PCR; TCRdb's version includes in-frame clones alone and lacks a portion of them. The sample holds roughly 30,000 clones, roughly 91% seen once. This material consisted of peripheral blood, taken before any cancer treatment. The origin of this receptor is an older female donor with stage III squamous cell lung carcinoma.

This CDR3 is CASSLAGGLDTQYF. CDR3 nucleotides: TGTGCCAGCTCTTTAGCGGGGGGGCTGGATACGCAGTATTTT. The chain has TRBV7-2 and TRBJ2-3, with 11 nucleotides matching TRBD2. V was clipped by 8 bases and J by 6 bases; unmatched bases: 7. This CDR3 is built from 14 residues. Per the germline V gene, CDR1 is SGHTA and CDR2 is FQGNSA. Based on the CDR3 plus reference TRBV7-2 and TRBJ2-3, the full variable domain is GAGVSQSPSNKVTEKGKDVELRCDPISGHTALYWYRQSLGQGLEFLIYFQGNSAPDKSGLPSDRFSAERTGGSVSTLTIQRTQQEDSAVYLCASSLAGGLDTQYFGPGTRLTVL.